A single TCR beta chain is shown here with its context. The antigen this receptor binds is unknown. Base quality data are lacking; no much larger clone is found one base away. This sample is part of a study of blood T cell repertoires in COVID-19 (dated by TCRdb to about 2020). A note on the overall study: Samples from collaborators originated in the United States, Italy and Spain and spanned both the acute and convalescent phases of COVID-19. The prospective study material was composed of cDNA or gDNA derived from T cells, B-cell-depleted T cells, or PBMCs. Deeply sampled blood TCRbeta repertoires from subjects exposed to, actively infected with, or recovered from COVID-19 were included in the dataset. A freely available public database, intended as a resource for researchers studying the immune response to SARS-CoV-2, is where the repertoires were released. The samples were drawn from two sources: the first 160 participants of the ongoing ImmuneRACE study, and 1,254 subjects contributed by 6 global collaborators. A de-identified subject ID, COVID-19 status, age in years and sex were almost always included in the sample metadata. Where HLA class I and class II types were available, the types were taken from metadata supplied by the sample provider, not from assay-based typing.

The collaborating institutions used their own protocols to collect whole blood in K2EDTA tubes. For TCRbeta analysis, collaborator samples were shipped as frozen whole blood, as isolated PBMCs, or as DNA extracted from either sample type. General conclusions and limits of the study: The quantity of clinical and demographic metadata differed by source and by participant and was supplied without curation.

TCRbeta CDR3 regions were amplified from genomic DNA by means of the immunoSEQ Assay, a bias-controlled multiplex PCR. From the authors' description of their analysis: Within the assay, amplification of reference gene primers was used to estimate how many nucleated cells each sample contained. To quantify the absolute abundance of each unique TCRbeta CDR3 rearrangement, sequence reads were collapsed and filtered. For each sample, productive Simpson clonality was calculated as the square root of Simpson's diversity index across productive rearrangements. TCRdb mirrors the immuneACCESS table, restricted to in-frame sequences. Some clones are absent from its copies; in checked studies, under half trace to an unresolved V gene, and the reason for the others is unknown. The DNA was the basis for D and trimming; V, J and clone size are from that table. Present in this sample are 100,000 to 120,000 clones, 75% to 80% of which were seen just once. 16% of the sample goes to the ten largest clones.

CDR1 is given as SGDLS and CDR2 as YYNGEE, both from the germline V gene. V lost 1 base and J lost 7 bases, and the count of bases not matched to a germline gene is 10. The CDR3, from cysteine to phenylalanine, totals 16 residues. Solely the CDR3 DNA is kept, with 48 bases framed from the first base. The clonotype originates from an elderly woman with active or convalescent COVID-19. The sample taken for sequencing was peripheral blood. This sequence uses TRBV9 and TRBJ1-2, and 10 junctional nucleotides match TRBD1. CDR3 reads: CASSVMGQGSLGGYTF. The nucleotide sequence reads as follows: TGTGCCAGCAGCGTAATGGGACAGGGGAGTCTGGGTGGCTACACCTTC.